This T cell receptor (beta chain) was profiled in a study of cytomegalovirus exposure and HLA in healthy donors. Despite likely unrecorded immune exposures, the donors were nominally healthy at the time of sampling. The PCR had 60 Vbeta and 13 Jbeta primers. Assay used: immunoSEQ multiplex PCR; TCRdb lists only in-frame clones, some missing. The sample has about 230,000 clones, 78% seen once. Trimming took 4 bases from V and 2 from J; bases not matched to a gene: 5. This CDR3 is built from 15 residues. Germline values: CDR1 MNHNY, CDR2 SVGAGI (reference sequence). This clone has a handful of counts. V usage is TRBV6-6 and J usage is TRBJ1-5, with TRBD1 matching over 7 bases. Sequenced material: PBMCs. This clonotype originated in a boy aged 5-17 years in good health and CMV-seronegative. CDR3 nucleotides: TGTGCCAGCAGTTTAGGGGGACAGCGCAATCAGCCCCAGCATTTT. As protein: CASSLGGQRNQPQHF.